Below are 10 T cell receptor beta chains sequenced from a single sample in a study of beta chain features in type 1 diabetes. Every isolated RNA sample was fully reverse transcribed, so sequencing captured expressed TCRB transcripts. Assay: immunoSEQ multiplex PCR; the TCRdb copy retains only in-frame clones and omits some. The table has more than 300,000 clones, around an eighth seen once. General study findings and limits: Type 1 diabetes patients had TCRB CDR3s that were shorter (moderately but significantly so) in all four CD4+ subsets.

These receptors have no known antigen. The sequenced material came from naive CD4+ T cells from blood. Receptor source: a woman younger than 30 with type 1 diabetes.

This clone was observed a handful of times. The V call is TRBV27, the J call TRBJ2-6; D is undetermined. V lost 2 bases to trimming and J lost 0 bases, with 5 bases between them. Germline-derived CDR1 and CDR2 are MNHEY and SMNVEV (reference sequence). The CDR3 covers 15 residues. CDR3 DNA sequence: TGTGCCAGCAGTTTAACAGTCTCTGGGGCCAACGTCCTGACTTTC. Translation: CASSLTVSGANVLTF.

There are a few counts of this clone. This CDR3 is CASRGGSEGNEQFF. In DNA, the CDR3 is TGTGCCAGCAGGGGAGGTAGCGAGGGCAATGAGCAGTTCTTC. The chain has TRBV9 and TRBJ2-1; D may be TRBD2 (6 bases). CDR3 length: 14 residues. Germline CDR1 is SGDLS and CDR2 is YYNGEE. The V and J ends lost 5 bases and 6 bases respectively, with 15 bases between them.

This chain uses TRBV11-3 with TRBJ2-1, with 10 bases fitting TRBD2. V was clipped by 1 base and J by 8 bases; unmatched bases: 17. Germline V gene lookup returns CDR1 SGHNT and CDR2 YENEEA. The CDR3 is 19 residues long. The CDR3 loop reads CASSLGGRGAGGPRDEQFF. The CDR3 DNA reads TGTGCCAGCAGCTTAGGCGGGCGTGGAGCGGGAGGGCCTAGGGATGAGCAGTTCTTC. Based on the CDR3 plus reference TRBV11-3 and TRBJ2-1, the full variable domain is EAGVVQSPRYKIIEKKQPVAFWCNPISGHNTLYWYLQNLGQGPELLIRYENEEAVDDSQLPKDRFSAERLKGVDSTLKIQPAELGDSAVYLCASSLGGRGAGGPRDEQFFGPGTRLTVL.

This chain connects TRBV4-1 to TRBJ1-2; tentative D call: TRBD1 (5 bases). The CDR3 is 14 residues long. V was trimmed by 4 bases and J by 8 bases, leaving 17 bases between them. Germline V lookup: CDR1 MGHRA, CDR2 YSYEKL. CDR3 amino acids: CASSPRQGLDGYTF. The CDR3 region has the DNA TGCGCCAGCAGCCCTAGGCAGGGATTAGACGGCTACACCTTC.

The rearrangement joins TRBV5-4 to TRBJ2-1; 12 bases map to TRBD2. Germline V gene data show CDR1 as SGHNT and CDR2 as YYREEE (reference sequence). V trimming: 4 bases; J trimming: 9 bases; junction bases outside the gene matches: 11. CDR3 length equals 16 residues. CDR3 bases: TGTGCCAGCAGCCCTACACTAGCGGGGGGTTTGGTTGAGCAGTTCTTC. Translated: CASSPTLAGGLVEQFF.

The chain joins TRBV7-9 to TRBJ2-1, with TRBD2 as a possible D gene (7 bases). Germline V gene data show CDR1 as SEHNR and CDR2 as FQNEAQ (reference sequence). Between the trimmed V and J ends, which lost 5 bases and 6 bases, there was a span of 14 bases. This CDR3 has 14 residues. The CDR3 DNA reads TGTGCCAGCAGCCGCGGGGGCAGCATCAATGAGCAGTTCTTC. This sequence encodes CASSRGGSINEQFF.

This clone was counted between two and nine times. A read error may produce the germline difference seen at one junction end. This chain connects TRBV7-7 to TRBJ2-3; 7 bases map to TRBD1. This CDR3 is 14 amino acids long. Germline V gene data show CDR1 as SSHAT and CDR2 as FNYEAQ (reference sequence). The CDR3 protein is CASSRDSNTDTQYF. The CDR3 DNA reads TGTGCTAGCAGCCGGGACAGCAACACAGATACGCAGTATTTT.

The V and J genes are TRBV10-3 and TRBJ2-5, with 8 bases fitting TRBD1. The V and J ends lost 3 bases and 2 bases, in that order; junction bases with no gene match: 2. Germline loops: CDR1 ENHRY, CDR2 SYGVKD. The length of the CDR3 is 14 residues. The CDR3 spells CAISERDRQETQYF. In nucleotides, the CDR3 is TGTGCCATCAGTGAAAGGGACAGGCAAGAGACCCAGTACTTC.

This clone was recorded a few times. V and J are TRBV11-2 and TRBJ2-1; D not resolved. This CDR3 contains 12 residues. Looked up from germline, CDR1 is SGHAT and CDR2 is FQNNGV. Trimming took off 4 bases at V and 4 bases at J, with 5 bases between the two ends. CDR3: CASSSPYNEQFF. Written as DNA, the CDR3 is TGTGCCAGCAGCTCCCCATACAATGAGCAGTTCTTC.

In DNA, the CDR3 is TGTGCCAGTAGTATGTCCGGGACAGGGGTTCCGGACAATGAGCAGTTCTTC. It specifies CASSMSGTGVPDNEQFF. The chain links TRBV19 to TRBJ2-1; the match to TRBD1 covers 10 bases. The V gene end was trimmed by 3 bases and the J gene end by 5 bases; junction bases not matched to a gene: 10. CDR3 size: 17 residues. The germline gives CDR1 LNHDA, CDR2 SQIVND (reference sequence). Using reference TRBV19 and TRBJ2-1 for the parts outside the CDR3, the full variable domain is DGGITQSPKYLFRKEGQNVTLSCEQNLNHDAMYWYRQDPGQGLRLIYYSQIVNDFQKGDIAEGYSVSREKKESFPLTVTSAQKNPTAFYLCASSMSGTGVPDNEQFFGPGTRLTVL.